Listed below are T cell receptor beta chains from one sample, sequenced in a study of blood T cell repertoires in COVID-19. The table came from immunoSEQ multiplex PCR; TCRdb's copy has only in-frame clones and leaves some out. The table lists around 92,000 clones, 89% of them singletons. Sequencing used peripheral blood. The receptors were gathered from a woman aged 80 or older with active COVID-19. The CDR3 runs from the conserved cysteine through the conserved F or W. The D gene is left open where the match is weak. Clone size is shown for a subset of rows, as once, few, many or a class of expanded clone.

abundance	d_gene	v_gene	j_gene	CDR3aa	CDR3nt
-	TRBD2	TRBV11-2	TRBJ2-3	CASSLDRAGAGTDTQYF	TGTGCCAGCAGCTTAGATCGAGCGGGAGCAGGGACAGATACGCAGTATTTT
-	-	TRBV7-9	TRBJ2-2	CASGRGDTGELFF	TGTGCCAGCGGGAGGGGGGACACCGGGGAGCTGTTTTTT
-	TRBD1	TRBV7-2	TRBJ2-2	CASRPQGAPNTGELFF	TGTGCCAGCAGACCACAGGGGGCCCCGAACACCGGGGAGCTGTTTTTT
-	-	TRBV7-9	TRBJ1-1	CASTIDTLNTEAFF	TGTGCCAGCACCATTGACACCCTGAACACTGAAGCTTTCTTT
once	TRBD2	TRBV6-5	TRBJ2-1	CASSYLFSTSGTQFF	TGTGCCAGCAGTTACCTATTCTCGACTAGCGGGACACAGTTCTTC
once	-	TRBV9	TRBJ2-7	CASSTTPLGTSSYEQYF	TGTGCCAGCAGCACTACCCCCCTAGGAACTAGCTCCTACGAGCAGTACTTC
-	TRBD1	TRBV15	TRBJ1-5	CATSMGQGRSNQPQHF	TGTGCCACCAGCATGGGACAGGGCCGAAGCAATCAGCCCCAGCATTTT
-	TRBD1	TRBV11-2	TRBJ1-6	CASSLVGTANSPLHF	TGTGCCAGCAGCTTAGTCGGGACAGCTAATTCACCCCTCCACTTT
-	TRBD2	TRBV24-1	TRBJ2-2	CATSEFTSGRTGELFF	TGTGCCACCAGTGAGTTTACTAGCGGGAGAACCGGGGAGCTGTTTTTT
-	-	TRBV7-2	TRBJ2-7	CASSRGGAVIEQYF	TGTGCCAGCAGCCGCGGCGGGGCCGTGATCGAGCAGTACTTC
-	-	TRBV18	TRBJ2-1	CASTLDYRSYNEQFF	TGTGCCAGCACCCTAGACTACCGCTCCTACAATGAGCAGTTCTTC
-	-	TRBV28	TRBJ2-4	CASRAIAKNIQYF	TGTGCCAGCAGAGCGATTGCCAAAAACATTCAGTACTTC
-	TRBD2	TRBV6-6	TRBJ2-2	CASRGTSGTGELFF	TGTGCCAGCCGTGGGACTAGCGGGACCGGGGAGCTGTTTTTT
-	TRBD1	TRBV19	TRBJ2-7	CASSPTGTGAYEQYF	TGTGCCAGTAGCCCGACCGGGACAGGGGCCTACGAGCAGTACTTC
-	-	TRBV5-4	TRBJ1-4	CASSSGGATNEKLFF	TGTGCCAGCTCCTCCGGGGGAGCAACTAATGAAAAACTGTTTTTT
few	-	TRBV5-6	TRBJ2-7	CASSPASAGLTYEQYF	TGTGCCAGCAGCCCAGCATCCGCGGGTTTAACCTACGAGCAGTACTTC
-	-	TRBV7-6	TRBJ1-3	CASSLWAAGAGNTIYF	TGTGCCAGCAGCTTATGGGCCGCGGGCGCGGGAAACACCATATATTTT
-	-	TRBV19	TRBJ2-3	CASSIANTDTQYF	TGTGCCAGTAGTATAGCCAACACAGATACGCAGTATTTT
-	-	TRBV29-1	TRBJ1-1	CSVGGEVTEAFF	TGCAGCGTTGGGGGGGAGGTTACTGAAGCTTTCTTT
-	-	TRBV11-2	TRBJ2-3	CASSFPRVDTQYF	TGTGCCAGCAGCTTTCCGAGGGTAGATACGCAGTATTTT
-	TRBD2	TRBV6-1	TRBJ2-1	CASSGTSGIVYSYNEQFF	TGTGCCAGCAGTGGGACTAGCGGAATAGTGTACTCCTACAATGAGCAGTTCTTC
-	TRBD2	TRBV6-5	TRBJ2-3	CASRAGGPVDTQYF	TGTGCCAGCAGAGCGGGAGGGCCGGTAGATACGCAGTATTTT
once	-	TRBV24-1	TRBJ2-7	CATSETGSSYEQYF	TGTGCCACCAGTGAGACAGGTTCCTCCTACGAGCAGTACTTC
-	TRBD1	TRBV27	TRBJ2-1	CASSFLGGQGAYNEQFF	TGTGCCAGCAGTTTTCTGGGGGGACAGGGGGCTTACAATGAGCAGTTCTTC
-	TRBD2	TRBV28	TRBJ2-1	CASSSYSGISYNEQFF	TGTGCCAGCAGTTCCTATAGCGGGATATCCTACAATGAGCAGTTCTTC
-	-	TRBV7-2	TRBJ2-1	CASSLWARAYNEQLF	TGTGCCAGCAGCTTATGGGCCAGGGCCTACAATGAGCAGCTCTTC
-	-	TRBV5-6	TRBJ2-1	CASSLTTESVNEQFF	TGTGCCAGCAGCTTGACAACAGAATCGGTCAATGAGCAGTTCTTC
-	TRBD1	TRBV19	TRBJ1-2	CASSIDLGQGINYGYTF	TGTGCCAGTAGTATAGATTTGGGACAGGGTATTAACTATGGCTACACCTTC
-	TRBD1	TRBV5-6	TRBJ1-2	CASSSGTGATYGYTF	TGTGCCAGCAGCTCCGGGACAGGGGCCACTTATGGCTACACCTTC
-	-	TRBV10-3	TRBJ1-3	CAISSSGGNTIYF	TGTGCCATCAGTTCCTCAGGTGGAAACACCATATATTTT
-	-	TRBV5-1	TRBJ2-1	CASSFLVEQFF	TGCGCCAGCAGCTTTTTAGTGGAGCAGTTCTTC
-	-	TRBV29-1	TRBJ1-2	CSAGQPPYGYTF	TGCAGCGCAGGACAGCCACCCTATGGCTACACCTTC
-	-	TRBV9	TRBJ2-5	CASSVGGGETQYF	TGTGCCAGCAGCGTAGGAGGGGGAGAGACCCAGTACTTC
few	TRBD2	TRBV5-4	TRBJ2-7	CASSPAGTSGSRGEQYF	TGTGCCAGCAGCCCCGCCGGGACTAGCGGGAGTAGGGGCGAGCAGTACTTC
-	-	TRBV28	TRBJ1-5	CASRSVNNQPQHF	TGTGCCAGCCGTAGTGTGAATAATCAGCCCCAGCATTTT
-	TRBD2	TRBV24-1	TRBJ2-5	CATSDLGTSGGQETQYF	TGTGCCACCAGTGATTTGGGGACTAGCGGGGGCCAAGAGACCCAGTACTTC
-	-	TRBV14	TRBJ1-2	CASSPGNERGYTF	TGTGCCAGCAGCCCGGGTAACGAGAGGGGCTACACCTTC
-	TRBD2	TRBV7-8	TRBJ2-1	CASIPPYGSGHDEQFF	TGTGCCAGCATCCCCCCGTATGGTAGCGGGCACGATGAGCAGTTCTTC
few	-	TRBV5-1	TRBJ2-4	CASSFGYLAKNIQYF	TGCGCCAGCAGCTTCGGTTACCTAGCCAAAAACATTCAGTACTTC
-	TRBD2	TRBV2	TRBJ2-5	CASMRGYQETQYF	TGTGCCAGCATGCGGGGGTACCAAGAGACCCAGTACTTC
-	-	TRBV7-2	TRBJ2-7	CASSFYRVSYEQYF	TGTGCCAGCAGCTTTTACAGGGTCTCCTACGAGCAGTACTTC
few	-	TRBV5-4	TRBJ2-7	CASSLIQESYEQYF	TGTGCCAGCAGCTTGATACAGGAATCCTACGAGCAGTACTTC
-	-	TRBV28	TRBJ2-2	CASSHDSLRAGELFF	TGTGCCAGCAGCCACGACTCCCTCAGGGCCGGGGAGCTGTTTTTT
once	TRBD1	TRBV7-2	TRBJ2-7	CASSRGQRYYEQYF	TGTGCCAGCAGCAGGGGACAGCGCTACTACGAGCAGTACTTC
-	-	TRBV18	TRBJ2-7	CASSPGSSYEQYF	TGTGCCAGCTCACCAGGGAGCTCCTACGAGCAGTACTTC
-	TRBD2	TRBV9	TRBJ2-3	CASSVLAGSTDTQYF	TGTGCCAGCAGCGTCCTAGCGGGTAGCACAGATACGCAGTATTTT
-	-	TRBV18	TRBJ1-2	CASSPDKDGYTF	TGTGCCAGCTCACCTGACAAGGATGGCTACACCTTC
-	TRBD2	TRBV20-1	TRBJ2-3	CSASEGLAGGADTQYF	TGCAGTGCTAGTGAGGGACTAGCGGGAGGTGCAGATACGCAGTATTTT
-	-	TRBV7-2	TRBJ2-7	CASSPAYEQYF	TGTGCCAGCAGTCCAGCCTACGAGCAGTACTTC
-	-	TRBV28	TRBJ1-4	CASRAQGHEKLFF	TGTGCCAGCAGGGCCCAGGGTCATGAAAAACTGTTTTTT
-	-	TRBV28	TRBJ2-7	CASSLREDSPLPYEQYF	TGTGCCAGCAGTTTACGAGAGGACAGCCCGCTCCCCTACGAGCAGTACTTC
-	TRBD1	TRBV2	TRBJ1-2	CASRGTGSGYTF	TGTGCCAGCAGAGGGACAGGGAGTGGCTACACCTTC
-	-	TRBV18	TRBJ2-5	CASSPSGQSQETQYF	TGTGCCAGCTCACCCAGCGGACAGTCCCAAGAGACCCAGTACTTC
-	TRBD1	TRBV19	TRBJ2-5	CASSPPGQDLTSQYF	TGTGCCAGTAGTCCCCCGGGACAGGACCTTACCTCCCAGTACTTC
-	-	TRBV29-1	TRBJ1-2	CSVEEGPTLNYGYTF	TGCAGCGTTGAGGAGGGACCGACGCTTAACTATGGCTACACCTTC
-	TRBD1	TRBV10-3	TRBJ1-5	CATGQGAAQPQHF	TGTGCCACGGGACAGGGGGCCGCTCAGCCCCAGCATTTT
-	TRBD1	TRBV5-6	TRBJ2-7	CASSKDRGDEQYF	TGTGCCAGCAGCAAGGACAGGGGAGACGAGCAGTACTTC
-	TRBD2	TRBV6-6	TRBJ2-1	CASSGLAGGANEQFF	TGTGCCAGCAGCGGACTAGCGGGAGGGGCAAATGAGCAGTTCTTC
-	TRBD2	TRBV5-8	TRBJ2-7	CASSVGLAGHYEQYF	TGTGCCAGCAGCGTGGGACTAGCGGGTCACTACGAGCAGTACTTC